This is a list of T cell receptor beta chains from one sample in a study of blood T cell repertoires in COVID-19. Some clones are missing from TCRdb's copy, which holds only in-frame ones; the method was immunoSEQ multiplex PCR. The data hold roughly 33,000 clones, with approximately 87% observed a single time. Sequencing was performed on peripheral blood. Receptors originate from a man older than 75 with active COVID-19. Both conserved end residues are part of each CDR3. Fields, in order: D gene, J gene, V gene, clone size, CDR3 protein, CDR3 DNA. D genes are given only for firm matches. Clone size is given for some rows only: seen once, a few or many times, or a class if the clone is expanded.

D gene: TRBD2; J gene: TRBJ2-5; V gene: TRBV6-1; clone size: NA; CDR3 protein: CASSTGRVGTQYF; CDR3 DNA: TGTGCCAGCAGTACCGGGAGGGTGGGGACCCAGTACTTC
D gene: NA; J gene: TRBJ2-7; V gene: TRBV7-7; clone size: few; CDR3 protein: CASSLMGADEQYF; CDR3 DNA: TGTGCCAGCAGCTTAATGGGGGCTGACGAGCAGTACTTC
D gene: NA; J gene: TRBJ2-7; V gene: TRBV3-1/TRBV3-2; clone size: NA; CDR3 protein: CASTRGYEQYF; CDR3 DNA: TGTGCCAGCACCCGGGGTTACGAGCAGTACTTC
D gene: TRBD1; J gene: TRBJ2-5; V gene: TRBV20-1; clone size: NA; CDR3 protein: CSAGDRVSETQYF; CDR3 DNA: TGCAGTGCTGGTGACAGGGTGTCAGAGACCCAGTACTTC
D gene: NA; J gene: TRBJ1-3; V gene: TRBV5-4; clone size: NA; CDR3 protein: CASSLEAGVGNTIYF; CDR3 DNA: TGTGCCAGCAGCTTGGAGGCAGGGGTTGGAAACACCATATATTTT
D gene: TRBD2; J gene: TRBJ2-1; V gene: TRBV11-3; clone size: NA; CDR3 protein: CASSLAGTSGYNEQFF; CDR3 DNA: TGTGCCAGCAGCTTAGCCGGGACTAGCGGATACAATGAGCAGTTCTTC
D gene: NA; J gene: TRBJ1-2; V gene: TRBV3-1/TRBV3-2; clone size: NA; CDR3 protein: CASSPGQPRRYGYTF; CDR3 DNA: TGTGCCAGCAGCCCAGGACAACCGAGGCGGTATGGCTACACCTTC
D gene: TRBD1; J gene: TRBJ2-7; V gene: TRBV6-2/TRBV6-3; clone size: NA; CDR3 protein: CASSWTGDEQYF; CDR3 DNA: TGTGCCAGCAGTTGGACAGGGGACGAGCAGTACTTC
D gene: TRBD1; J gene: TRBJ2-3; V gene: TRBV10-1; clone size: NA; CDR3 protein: CASSVSGQGRDTQYF; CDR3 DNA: TGCGCCAGCAGTGTATCCGGACAGGGTCGGGATACGCAGTATTTT
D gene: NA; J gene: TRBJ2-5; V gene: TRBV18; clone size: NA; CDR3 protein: CASSPVRGTETQYF; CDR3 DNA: TGTGCCAGCTCACCAGTTCGGGGTACAGAGACCCAGTACTTC
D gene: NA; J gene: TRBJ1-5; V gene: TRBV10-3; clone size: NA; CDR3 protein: CAISEGSLRGNQPQHF; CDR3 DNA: TGTGCCATCAGTGAAGGGAGCCTCCGGGGCAATCAGCCCCAGCATTTT
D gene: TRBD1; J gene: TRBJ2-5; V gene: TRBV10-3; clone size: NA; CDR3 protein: CATSEGAGQETQYF; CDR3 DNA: TGTGCCACCTCAGAGGGGGCCGGTCAAGAGACCCAGTACTTC
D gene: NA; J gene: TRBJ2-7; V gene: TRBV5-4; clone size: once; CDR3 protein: CASSKDTLTYEQYF; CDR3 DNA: TGTGCCAGCAGCAAGGACACCCTGACCTACGAGCAGTACTTC
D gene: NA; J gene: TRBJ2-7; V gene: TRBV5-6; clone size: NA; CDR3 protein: CASSSIKKRTTTYEQYF; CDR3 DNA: TGTGCCAGCAGCTCTATCAAAAAGCGGACTACCACCTACGAGCAGTACTTC
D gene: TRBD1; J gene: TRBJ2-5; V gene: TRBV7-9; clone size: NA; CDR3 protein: CASSSLAGTGGETQYF; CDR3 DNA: TGTGCCAGCAGCTCACTGGCCGGGACAGGGGGAGAGACCCAGTACTTC
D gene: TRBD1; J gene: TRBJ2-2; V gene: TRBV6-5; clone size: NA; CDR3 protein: CASSMGQGASGELFF; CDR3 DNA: TGTGCCAGCAGTATGGGGCAGGGGGCATCCGGGGAGCTGTTTTTT
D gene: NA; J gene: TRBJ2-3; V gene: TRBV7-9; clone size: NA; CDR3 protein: CASSFREADTQYF; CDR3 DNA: TGTGCCAGCAGTTTTAGGGAGGCGGATACGCAGTATTTT
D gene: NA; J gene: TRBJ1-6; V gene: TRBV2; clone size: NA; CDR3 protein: CASSARGADSPLHF; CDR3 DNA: TGTGCCAGCAGTGCCAGGGGAGCGGATTCACCCCTCCACTTT
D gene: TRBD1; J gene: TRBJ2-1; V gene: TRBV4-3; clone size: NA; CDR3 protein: CASSQGTGTGLGEQFF; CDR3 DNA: TGCGCCAGCAGCCAGGGTACCGGGACAGGGTTGGGTGAGCAGTTCTTC
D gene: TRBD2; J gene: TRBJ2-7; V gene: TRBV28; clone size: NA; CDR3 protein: CASSRGSLEQYF; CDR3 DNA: TGTGCCAGCAGCCGCGGGAGTCTAGAGCAGTACTTC
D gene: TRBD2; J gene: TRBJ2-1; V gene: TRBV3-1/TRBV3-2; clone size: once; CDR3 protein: CASSPRTSGRASEQFF; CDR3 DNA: TGTGCCAGCAGCCCCCGGACTAGCGGGAGGGCCTCTGAGCAGTTCTTC
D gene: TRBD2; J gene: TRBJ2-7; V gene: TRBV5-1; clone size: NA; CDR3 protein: CASSRGTSGDEQYF; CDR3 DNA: TGCGCCAGCAGCCGGGGGACTAGCGGAGACGAGCAGTACTTC
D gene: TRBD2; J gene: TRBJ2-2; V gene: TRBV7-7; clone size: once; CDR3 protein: CASSPRPGGPLGGELFF; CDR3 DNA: TGTGCCAGCAGCCCCCGGCCGGGGGGTCCTCTCGGCGGGGAGCTGTTTTTT
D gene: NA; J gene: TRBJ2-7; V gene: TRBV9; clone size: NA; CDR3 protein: CASSVGGQKAYEQYF; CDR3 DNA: TGTGCCAGCAGCGTAGGAGGACAGAAGGCCTACGAGCAGTACTTC
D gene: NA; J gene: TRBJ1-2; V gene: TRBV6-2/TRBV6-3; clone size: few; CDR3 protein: CASSPTSSGGYTF; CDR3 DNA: TGTGCCAGCAGCCCGACATCATCGGGGGGCTACACCTTC
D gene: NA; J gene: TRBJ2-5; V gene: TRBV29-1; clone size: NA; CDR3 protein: CSVEDWGREETQYF; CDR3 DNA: TGCAGCGTTGAAGATTGGGGCAGGGAAGAGACCCAGTACTTC
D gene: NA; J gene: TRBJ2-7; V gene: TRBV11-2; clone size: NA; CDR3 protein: CASSFEGPLRQQYF; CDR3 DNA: TGTGCCAGCAGCTTTGAGGGTCCCCTTAGGCAGCAGTACTTC
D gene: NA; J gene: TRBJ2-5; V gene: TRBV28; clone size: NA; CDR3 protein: CASSFRRFQETQYF; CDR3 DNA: TGTGCCAGCAGTTTCCGGAGGTTTCAAGAGACCCAGTACTTC
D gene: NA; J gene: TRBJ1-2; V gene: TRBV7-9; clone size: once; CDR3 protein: CASSTGANYGYTF; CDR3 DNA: TGTGCCAGCAGCACGGGGGCTAACTATGGCTACACCTTC
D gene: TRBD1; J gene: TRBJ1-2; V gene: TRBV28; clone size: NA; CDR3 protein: CASSRQGVVGYTF; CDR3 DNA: TGTGCCAGCAGTCGACAGGGGGTTGTTGGCTACACCTTC
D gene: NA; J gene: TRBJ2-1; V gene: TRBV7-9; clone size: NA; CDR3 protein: CASSLSVYNEQFF; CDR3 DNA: TGTGCCAGCAGCCTCTCGGTCTACAATGAGCAGTTCTTC
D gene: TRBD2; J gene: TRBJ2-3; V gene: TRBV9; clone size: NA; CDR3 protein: CASSFSPAGEGDTQYF; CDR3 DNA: TGTGCCAGCAGCTTCAGCCCGGCGGGAGAGGGAGATACGCAGTATTTT
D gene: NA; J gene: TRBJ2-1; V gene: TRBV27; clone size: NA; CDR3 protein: CASKSWGLNEQFF; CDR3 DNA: TGTGCCAGCAAAAGCTGGGGCCTCAATGAGCAGTTCTTC
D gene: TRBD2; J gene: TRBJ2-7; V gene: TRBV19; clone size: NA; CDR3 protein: CASMRTSGQSYEQYF; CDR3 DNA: TGTGCCAGTATGCGGACTAGCGGGCAGTCTTACGAGCAGTACTTC
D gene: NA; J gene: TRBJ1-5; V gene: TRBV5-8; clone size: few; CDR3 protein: CASSKGSPNQPQHF; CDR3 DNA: TGTGCCAGCAGCAAAGGGAGCCCCAATCAGCCCCAGCATTTT
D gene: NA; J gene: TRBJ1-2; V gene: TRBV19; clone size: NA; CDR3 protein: CASSPDESGGYTF; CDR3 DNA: TGTGCCAGTAGTCCAGACGAGTCAGGTGGCTACACCTTC
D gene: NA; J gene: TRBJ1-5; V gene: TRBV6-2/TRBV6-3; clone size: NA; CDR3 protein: CASSYLDYSSLYSNQPQHF; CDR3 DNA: TGTGCCAGCAGTTACCTGGACTACTCCTCTCTGTATAGCAATCAGCCCCAGCATTTT
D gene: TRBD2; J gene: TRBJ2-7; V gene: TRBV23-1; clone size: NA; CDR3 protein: CASSQPSNLAGVSHEQYF; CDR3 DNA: TGCGCCAGCAGTCAACCAAGCAATCTAGCGGGAGTCTCCCACGAGCAGTACTTC
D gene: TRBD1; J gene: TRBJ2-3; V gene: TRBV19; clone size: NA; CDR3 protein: CASSIPGQGSLGRNF; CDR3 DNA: TGTGCCAGTAGTATCCCCGGACAGGGCTCCCTAGGCAGGAATTTT
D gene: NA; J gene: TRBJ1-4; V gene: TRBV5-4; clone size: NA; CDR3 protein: CASSLSATNEKLFF; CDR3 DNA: TGTGCCAGCAGCCTCAGTGCAACTAATGAAAAACTGTTTTTT
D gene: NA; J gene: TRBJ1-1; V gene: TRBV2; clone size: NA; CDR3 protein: CASSGDSTTEAFF; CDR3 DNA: TGTGCCAGCAGTGGTGACAGTACCACTGAAGCTTTCTTT
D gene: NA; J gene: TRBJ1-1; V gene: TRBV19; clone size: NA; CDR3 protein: CASSMPGQTTEAFF; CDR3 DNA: TGTGCCAGTAGTATGCCCGGACAGACTACTGAAGCTTTCTTT
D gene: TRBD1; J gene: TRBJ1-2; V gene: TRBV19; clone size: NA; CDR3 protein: CASNPGTGGRWGYTF; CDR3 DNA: TGTGCCAGTAACCCTGGGACAGGGGGCAGGTGGGGCTACACCTTC
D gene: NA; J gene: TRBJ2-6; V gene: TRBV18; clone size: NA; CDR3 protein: CASSLQGGGSGANVLTF; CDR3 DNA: TGTGCCAGCTCATTACAGGGTGGAGGCTCTGGGGCCAACGTCCTGACTTTC
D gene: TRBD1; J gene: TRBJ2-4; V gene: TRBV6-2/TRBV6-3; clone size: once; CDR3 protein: CASSPFLTGKNIQYF; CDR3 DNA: TGTGCCAGCAGCCCTTTCCTGACAGGGAAAAACATTCAGTACTTC
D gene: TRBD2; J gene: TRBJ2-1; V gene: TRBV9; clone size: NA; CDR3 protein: CASSVRTSGRASSYNEQFF; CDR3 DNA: TGTGCCAGCAGCGTCCGGACTAGCGGGAGGGCCAGCTCCTACAATGAGCAGTTCTTC
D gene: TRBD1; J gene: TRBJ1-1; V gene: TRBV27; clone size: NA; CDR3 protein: CASSITTGRNTEAFF; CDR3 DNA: TGTGCCAGCAGTATAACGACAGGGAGGAACACTGAAGCTTTCTTT
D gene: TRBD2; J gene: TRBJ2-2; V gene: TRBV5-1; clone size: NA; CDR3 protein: CASSLDGLAGVGSAGELFF; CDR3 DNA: TGCGCCAGCAGCTTGGACGGGCTAGCGGGAGTAGGGAGCGCCGGGGAGCTGTTTTTT
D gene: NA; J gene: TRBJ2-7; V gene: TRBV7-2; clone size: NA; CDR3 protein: CASSQNPGNFEQYF; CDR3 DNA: TGTGCCAGCAGCCAAAATCCAGGGAATTTCGAGCAGTACTTC
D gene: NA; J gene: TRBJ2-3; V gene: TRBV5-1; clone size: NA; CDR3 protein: CASSLDKDTQYF; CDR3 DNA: TGCGCCAGCAGCTTGGATAAAGATACGCAGTATTTT
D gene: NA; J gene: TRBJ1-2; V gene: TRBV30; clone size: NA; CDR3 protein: CAWSVVGAGYTF; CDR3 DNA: TGTGCCTGGAGTGTAGTGGGGGCGGGCTACACCTTC
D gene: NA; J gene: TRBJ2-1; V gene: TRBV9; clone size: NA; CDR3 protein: CASSVAGQPYNEQFF; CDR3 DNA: TGTGCCAGCAGCGTAGCAGGTCAACCCTACAATGAGCAGTTCTTC
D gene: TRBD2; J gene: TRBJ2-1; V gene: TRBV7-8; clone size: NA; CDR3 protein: CASSLLAGGRNEQFF; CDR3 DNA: TGTGCCAGCAGTTTATTAGCGGGAGGAAGGAATGAGCAGTTCTTC
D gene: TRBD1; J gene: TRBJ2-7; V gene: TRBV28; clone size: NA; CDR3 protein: CASRRQGNHEQYF; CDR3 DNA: TGTGCCAGCCGACGACAGGGAAACCACGAGCAGTACTTC
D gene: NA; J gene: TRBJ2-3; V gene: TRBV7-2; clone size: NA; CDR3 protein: CASSRSRPDTQYF; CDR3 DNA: TGTGCCAGCAGCCGGAGCAGACCAGATACGCAGTATTTT